The clone carrying this TCR beta chain was recorded a few times. Its antigen is currently unknown. The sample originates from a study of cytomegalovirus exposure and HLA in healthy donors. Study-wide results and limits: When a later analysis compared HLA-associated TCR beta chains with equally common others, the HLA-associated chains turned out to be more clonally expanded and to have lower generation probabilities. Likely technical artifact: a cluster of highly shared sequence variants. TRBV6-2, TRBV6-3 and other indistinguishable V segments were excluded. Listed as cytomegalovirus-associated were around 160 TCR beta chains.

The CDR3 has 13 amino acids. V was trimmed by 3 bases and J by 1 base, leaving 7 bases between them. Looked up from germline, CDR1 is KGHSH and CDR2 is LQKENI. The PCR employed 60 Vbeta primers together with 13 Jbeta primers. Method: immunoSEQ multiplex PCR; TCRdb's copy keeps in-frame clones and lacks some. Among approximately 85,000 clones listed, less than 75% were seen once. Sequenced input: PBMCs. The receptor's source is a woman between 25 and 40 years old in good health and CMV-seropositive. The V call is TRBV18, the J call TRBJ2-7; a weak D match, TRBD1 (5 bases). The CDR3 loop reads CASSPRGSYEQYF. Written as DNA, the CDR3 is TGTGCCAGCTCACCTAGGGGATCCTACGAGCAGTACTTC.